This paragraph reports one TCR beta chain. Its antigen remains unknown. This sample was taken from a study of cytomegalovirus exposure and HLA in healthy donors. Findings of the study overall: Associated with cytomegalovirus, according to the listing, were some 150 TCR beta chains.

In germline, CDR1 is LNHNV, CDR2 YYDKDF (reference sequence). The CDR3 totals 15 residues. J was trimmed by 7 bases and V by 3 bases; bases with no gene match: 5. Clones were sequenced by immunoSEQ multiplex PCR, and TCRdb holds only the in-frame ones, with some missing. The table lists a few hundred thousand clones, approximately 85% of them singletons. The V gene is TRBV15, the J gene TRBJ1-5; 11 positions match TRBD1. This TCR was sampled from a man in his thirties or forties in good health and CMV-seronegative. The sample consisted of PBMCs. In nucleotides, the CDR3 is TGTGCCACCAGCAGGGACAGGGGGCCGGGGCAGCCCCAGCATTTT. Encoded protein: CATSRDRGPGQPQHF.